This entry lists 24 T cell receptor beta chains sequenced from one sample in a study of T cell responses to AZD1222 COVID-19 vaccine. The assay was immunoSEQ multiplex PCR, and TCRdb's table has in-frame clones only and misses some. This table has about 200,000 clones, roughly 92% appearing once. This sample comprised peripheral blood, obtained 28 days after the second AZD1222 dose. The receptors were gathered from an adult who received the AZD1222 COVID-19 vaccine.

This clone was observed a few times. CDR3 nucleotide sequence: TGTGCCAGCAGCGTGAACGACAGGGTCCAAGAGACCCAGTACTTC. Protein: CASSVNDRVQETQYF. The rearrangement joins TRBV6-5 to TRBJ2-5; TRBD1 agrees at 7 bases. This CDR3 has 15 amino acids. Germline CDR1 is MNHEY and CDR2 is SVGAGI. J gave up 1 base and V 6 bases, and 8 bases lay outside the gene matches.

This chain connects TRBV28 to TRBJ2-1; 8 nucleotides align to TRBD1. Germline trimming cut 6 bases from V and 0 bases from J; bases unmatched to any gene: 7. CDR3 length equals 16 residues. In germline, CDR1 is MDHEN, CDR2 SYDVKM. The CDR3, as DNA: TGTGCCAGCAGGCGTACAGGGGGTGGCTCCTACAATGAGCAGTTCTTC. Encoded protein: CASRRTGGGSYNEQFF.

V usage is TRBV19 and J usage is TRBJ1-3, with 8 bases identical to TRBD1. CDR3 length equals 15 residues. J gave up 3 bases and V 4 bases, and 5 bases lay outside the gene matches. The germline CDR1 and CDR2 sequences are LNHDA and SQIVND (reference sequence). CDR3 region: CASSRPGQGGNTIYF. CDR3 in DNA: TGTGCCAGTAGTAGACCCGGACAGGGTGGAAACACCATATATTTT.

This chain uses TRBV7-9 with TRBJ2-5; D is tentatively TRBD1 or TRBD2 (5 bases each). Germline V gene sequence: CDR1 SEHNR, CDR2 FQNEAQ (reference sequence). The CDR3 covers 15 residues. V shed 5 bases and J shed 5 bases, with 18 bases lying between them. The CDR3, as DNA: TGTGCCAGCAGCCCCATCGAGGCAGGGACGGAGACCCAGTACTTC. This codes for CASSPIEAGTETQYF.

The V call is TRBV18, the J call TRBJ2-5; D tentatively fits TRBD1 or TRBD2 (5 bases each). Trimming stripped 2 bases from V and 4 bases from J, with 8 bases between. CDR1 and CDR2 (germline): KGHSH, LQKENI. This CDR3 is 13 amino acids long. The DNA for the CDR3 is TGTGCCAGCTCACCATCTGGGGGAGAGACCCAGTACTTC. Translation: CASSPSGGETQYF. The whole variable domain, filled in from reference TRBV18 and TRBJ2-5, reads NAGVMQNPRHLVRRRGQEARLRCSPMKGHSHVYWYRQLPEEGLKFMVYLQKENIIDESGMPKERFSAEFPKEGPSILRIQQVVRGDSAAYFCASSPSGGETQYFGPGTRLLVL.

This sequence joins TRBV19 and TRBJ2-1; D is perhaps TRBD1 (6 bases). The CDR3 has 15 residues. V gave up 3 bases and J gave up 3 bases, with 12 bases separating them. In germline, CDR1 is LNHDA, CDR2 SQIVND (reference sequence). CDR3 residues: CASSIWGPVYNEQFF. The CDR3 DNA reads TGTGCCAGTAGTATTTGGGGGCCAGTCTACAATGAGCAGTTCTTC.

This chain uses TRBV27 with TRBJ2-7; 10 bases fit TRBD1. The CDR3 extends over 15 amino acids. The trim removed 5 bases at V and 3 bases at J, leaving 7 bases unmatched. The germline V gene encodes CDR1 MNHEY and CDR2 SMNVEV (reference sequence). CDR3 region: CASSKPGQGNYEQYF. CDR3 DNA sequence: TGTGCCAGCAGTAAACCGGGACAGGGGAACTACGAGCAGTACTTC.

The chain links TRBV19 to TRBJ2-2; maybe TRBD1 (7 bases). This CDR3 is built from 14 residues. The V end lost 8 bases, the J end lost 6 bases, and 16 bases lay between the germline ends. From germline, CDR1 is LNHDA and CDR2 SQIVND (reference sequence). CDR3 sequence (DNA): TGTGCCAGTCAGGGGGTCGCGGGGCCCGGGGAGCTGTTTTTT. Protein product: CASQGVAGPGELFF. The whole variable domain, filled in from reference TRBV19 and TRBJ2-2, reads DGGITQSPKYLFRKEGQNVTLSCEQNLNHDAMYWYRQDPGQGLRLIYYSQIVNDFQKGDIAEGYSVSREKKESFPLTVTSAQKNPTAFYLCASQGVAGPGELFFGEGSRLTVL.

A single count supports this clone. The CDR3 DNA reads as TGTGCCAGTAGTGTAACCGGGACGCAAAATTCACCCCTCCACTTT. This translates into CASSVTGTQNSPLHF. This sequence joins TRBV19 and TRBJ1-6; a weak D match, TRBD1 (5 bases). Germline V lookup: CDR1 LNHDA, CDR2 SQIVND (reference sequence). The CDR3 contains 15 residues. Between the trimmed V and J ends, which lost 5 bases and 7 bases, there was a span of 15 bases. Combining the CDR3 with reference TRBV19 and TRBJ1-6 gives the whole variable domain DGGITQSPKYLFRKEGQNVTLSCEQNLNHDAMYWYRQDPGQGLRLIYYSQIVNDFQKGDIAEGYSVSREKKESFPLTVTSAQKNPTAFYLCASSVTGTQNSPLHFGNGTRLTVT.

This clone showed up just a few times. This rearrangement joins TRBV7-8 to TRBJ1-5; D possibly corresponds to TRBD1 (5 bases). CDR1 is SGHVS, CDR2 FQNEAQ, per germline. V was cut by 5 bases and J by 11 bases, with 13 bases left in between. The CDR3 contains 12 residues. CDR3 sequence (DNA): TGTGCCAGCAGCCACGACAGCTTGACCCAGCATTTT. Its protein is CASSHDSLTQHF. The full variable domain, its missing parts supplied by reference TRBV7-8 and TRBJ1-5, is GAGVSQSPRYKVAKRGQDVALRCDPISGHVSLFWYQQALGQGPEFLTYFQNEAQLDKSGLPSDRFFAERPEGSVSTLKIQRTQQEDSAVYLCASSHDSLTQHFGDGTRLSIL.

The chain carries TRBV2 and TRBJ1-5; TRBD1 aligns across 10 bases. Germline CDR1 reads SNHLY; CDR2 reads FYNNEI. V was pared by 4 bases and J by 4 bases, with 13 bases of the junction left unmatched. There are 18 residues in the CDR3. The CDR3 DNA reads as TGTGCCAGCAGTGGTGGGACAGGGGAGGTGTTTGCAAATCAGCCCCAGCATTTT. It specifies CASSGGTGEVFANQPQHF.

The chain uses TRBV15 and TRBJ2-1, with D uncertain. The ends were cut back, 0 bases at V and 0 bases at J, with 6 bases in the middle. The CDR3 consists of 15 residues. Germline values: CDR1 LNHNV, CDR2 YYDKDF (reference sequence). DNA for the CDR3: TGTGCCACCAGCAGAGATCAGTACTCCTACAATGAGCAGTTCTTC. It encodes CATSRDQYSYNEQFF.

This chain links TRBV9 with TRBJ2-3; D could derive from TRBD1 or TRBD2 (6 bases each). From germline, CDR1 is SGDLS and CDR2 YYNGEE. This CDR3 has 15 residues. The V gene lost 4 bases and the J gene lost 1 base, with 13 bases spanning the gap. CDR3 region: CASSLRGAGTDTQYF. As DNA, the CDR3 is TGTGCCAGCAGCCTAAGGGGGGCGGGCACAGATACGCAGTATTTT.

The chain employs TRBV4-1 and TRBJ1-6; maybe TRBD1 (6 bases). Germline V lookup: CDR1 MGHRA, CDR2 YSYEKL. The CDR3 is made up of 16 amino acids. Trimming took off 0 bases at V and 6 bases at J, with 12 bases between the two ends. CDR3 nucleotide sequence: TGCGCCAGCAGCCAAGATCTAACAGGGCGTAATTCACCCCTCCACTTT. This codes for CASSQDLTGRNSPLHF.

This chain connects TRBV7-6 to TRBJ1-4; a weak D match, TRBD1 (6 bases). The CDR3 contains 15 residues. Germline CDR1 reads SGHVS; CDR2 reads FNYEAQ. V was pared by 5 bases and J by 8 bases, with 18 bases between. The CDR3 region is CASSPRTAGGEKLFF. CDR3 in DNA: TGTGCCAGCAGCCCAAGGACAGCCGGAGGGGAAAAACTGTTTTTT.

The chain combines TRBV5-6 with TRBJ2-7; 7 bases map to TRBD2. V dropped 4 bases and J dropped 2; count of bases not matched to a gene: 9. Germline lookup yields CDR1 SGHDT and CDR2 YYEEEE. The CDR3 contains 15 residues. The CDR3 here is CASSPSGTYAYEQYF. CDR3 coding DNA: TGTGCCAGCAGCCCCAGCGGGACTTACGCCTACGAGCAGTACTTC.

To note about this clone: Other DNA sequences in the sample encode the same CDR3. This sequence joins TRBV2 and TRBJ1-5; perhaps TRBD1 as D (6 bases). The V end lost 3 bases, the J end lost 7 bases, and 13 bases lay between the germline ends. The CDR3 totals 14 residues. Germline lookup yields CDR1 SNHLY and CDR2 FYNNEI. The CDR3 region is CASSDGQGSQPQHF. In nucleotides, the CDR3 is TGTGCCAGCAGTGATGGGCAGGGGAGCCAGCCCCAGCATTTT.

In regard to this clone: This sample includes further DNA sequences coding for the same CDR3. The rearrangement joins TRBV2 to TRBJ1-3; D is ambiguous. Germline values: CDR1 SNHLY, CDR2 FYNNEI. This CDR3 region has 14 residues. V was shortened by 3 bases and J by 0 bases, with 6 bases between the two germline ends. In nucleotides, the CDR3 is TGTGCCAGCAGTGAGGGGAGCTCTGGAAACACCATATATTTT. It encodes CASSEGSSGNTIYF.

J is TRBJ2-3 and V is TRBV14, with D perhaps matching TRBD1 (6 bases). The CDR3 runs to 13 residues. The V and J ends lost 6 bases and 6 bases respectively, with 13 bases between them. Germline V gives CDR1 SGHDN, CDR2 FVKESK. The CDR3 DNA reads as TGTGCCAGCAGGCCGACAGGTTCGGATACGCAGTATTTT. It is translated as CASRPTGSDTQYF.

The chain links TRBV5-1 to TRBJ1-6, with D tentatively TRBD1 (5 bases). Germline-derived CDR1 and CDR2 are SGHRS and YFSETQ. Trimming left V 1 base short and J 4 bases short, with 9 bases between. This CDR3 comprises 15 residues. CDR3 residues: CASSLSGTYNSPLHF. The CDR3 nucleotides are TGCGCCAGCAGCTTGTCAGGGACTTATAATTCACCCCTCCACTTT.

CDR3 sequence reads: CASSQGFGQGDGQPQHF. In DNA, the CDR3 is TGCGCCAGCAGCCAAGGTTTCGGGCAGGGAGACGGTCAGCCCCAGCATTTT. The chain combines TRBV4-1 with TRBJ1-5; the D gene is possibly TRBD1 (5 bases). The CDR3 totals 17 residues. The V end was cut by 1 base, the J end by 6 bases, with 19 bases between. Germline V gene lookup returns CDR1 MGHRA and CDR2 YSYEKL.

The chain employs TRBV24-1 and TRBJ1-1; 9 nucleotides agree with TRBD1. Germline CDR1 is KGHDR and CDR2 is SFDVKD. Trimming at V came to 5 bases and at J to 7 bases, leaving 7 bases not matched to a gene. This CDR3 is 14 amino acids long. CDR3 sequence (DNA): TGTGCCACCAGTGGGGGACAGGGTGGGGTTGAAGCTTTCTTT. Translated, it gives CATSGGQGGVEAFF.

This chain uses TRBV3-1 (or the pseudogene TRBV3-2) with TRBJ2-7, with a tentative D call TRBD2 (5 bases). The CDR3 contains 17 residues. Per germline, CDR1 LGHDT and CDR2 YNNKEL (reference sequence). The V gene lost 3 bases and the J gene lost 1 base, with 19 bases spanning the gap. The chain's CDR3 is CASSHPLGEAGSYEQYF. CDR3 in DNA: TGTGCCAGCAGCCACCCCTTGGGAGAAGCAGGTTCCTACGAGCAGTACTTC.

This chain links TRBV6-6 with TRBJ2-1, with D perhaps matching TRBD2 (7 bases). Germline V gene sequence: CDR1 MNHNY, CDR2 SVGAGI (reference sequence). V gave up 0 bases and J gave up 9 bases, with 15 bases separating them. This CDR3 contains 15 residues. The CDR3 reads CASSYSRGGGGEQFF. The CDR3 nucleotides read TGTGCCAGCAGTTACTCGAGGGGGGGAGGCGGTGAGCAGTTCTTC.